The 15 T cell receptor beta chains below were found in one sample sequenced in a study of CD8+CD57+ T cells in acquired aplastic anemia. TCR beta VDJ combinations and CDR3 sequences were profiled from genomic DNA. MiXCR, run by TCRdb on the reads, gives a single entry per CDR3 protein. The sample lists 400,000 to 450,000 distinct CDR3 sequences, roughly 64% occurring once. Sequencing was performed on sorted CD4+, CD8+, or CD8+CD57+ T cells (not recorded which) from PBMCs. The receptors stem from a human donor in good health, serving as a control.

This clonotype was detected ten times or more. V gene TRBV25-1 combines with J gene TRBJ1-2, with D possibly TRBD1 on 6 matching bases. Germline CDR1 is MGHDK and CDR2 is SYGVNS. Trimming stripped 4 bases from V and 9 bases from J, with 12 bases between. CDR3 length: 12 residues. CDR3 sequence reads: CASSGGGGSYTF. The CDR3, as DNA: TGTGCCAGCAGTGGAGGGGGTGGAAGCTACACCTTC.

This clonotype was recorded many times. CDR3 nucleotides: TGTGCCAGCAGTTTGGGTAGGAATGAAAAACTGTTTTTT. Translation gives CASSLGRNEKLFF. The chain employs TRBV27 and TRBJ1-4; D call uncertain. The germline V and J ends were trimmed by 3 bases and 5 bases, with 7 bases remaining between them. Germline V CDR1 and CDR2: MNHEY, SMNVEV (reference sequence). The CDR3 totals 13 residues.

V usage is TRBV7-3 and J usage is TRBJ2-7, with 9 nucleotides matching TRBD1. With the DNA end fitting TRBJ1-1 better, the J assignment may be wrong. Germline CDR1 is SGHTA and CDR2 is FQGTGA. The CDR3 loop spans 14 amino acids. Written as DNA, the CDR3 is TGTGCCAGCAGCTTCGGACAGGGGAGCGCGGAAGCTTTCTTT. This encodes CASSFGQGSAEAFF.

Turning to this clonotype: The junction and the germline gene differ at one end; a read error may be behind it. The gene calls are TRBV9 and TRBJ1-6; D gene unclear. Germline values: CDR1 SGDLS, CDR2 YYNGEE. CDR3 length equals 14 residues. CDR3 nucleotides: TGTGCCAGCAGCCTAGGGAGCCAAGAGACCCAGTACTACTTT. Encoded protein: CASSLGSQETQYYF.

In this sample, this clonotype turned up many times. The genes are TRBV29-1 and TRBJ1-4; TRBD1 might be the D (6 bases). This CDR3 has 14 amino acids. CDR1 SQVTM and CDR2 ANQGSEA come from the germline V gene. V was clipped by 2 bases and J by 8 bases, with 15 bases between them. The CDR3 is CSVEYAGGREKLFF. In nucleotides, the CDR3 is TGCAGCGTTGAATACGCCGGGGGCCGGGAAAAACTGTTTTTT.

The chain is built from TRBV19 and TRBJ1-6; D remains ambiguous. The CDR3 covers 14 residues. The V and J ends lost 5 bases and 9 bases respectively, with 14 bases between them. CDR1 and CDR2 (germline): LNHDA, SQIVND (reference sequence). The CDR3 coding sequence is TGTGCCAGTAGTGTTTCTAGCGGAGGTTCACCCCTCCACTTT. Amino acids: CASSVSSGGSPLHF.

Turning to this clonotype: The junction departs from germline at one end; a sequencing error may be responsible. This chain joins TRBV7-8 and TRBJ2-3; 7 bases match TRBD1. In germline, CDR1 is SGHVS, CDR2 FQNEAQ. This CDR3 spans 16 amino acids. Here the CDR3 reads CASSEATGKGTDTQYF. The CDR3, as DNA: TGCGCCAGCAGCGAAGCGACAGGGAAGGGGACAGATACGCAGTATTTT.

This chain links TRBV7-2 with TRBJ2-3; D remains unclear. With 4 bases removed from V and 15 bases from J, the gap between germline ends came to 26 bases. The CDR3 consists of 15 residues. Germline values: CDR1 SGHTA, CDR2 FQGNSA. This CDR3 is CASSYATGPPAPGYF. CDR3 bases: TGTGCCAGCAGCTACGCGACCGGCCCTCCAGCACCCGGCTATTTT. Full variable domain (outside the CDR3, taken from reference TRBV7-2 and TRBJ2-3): GAGVSQSPSNKVTEKGKDVELRCDPISGHTALYWYRQSLGQGLEFLIYFQGNSAPDKSGLPSDRFSAERTGGSVSTLTIQRTQQEDSAVYLCASSYATGPPAPGYFGPGTRLTVL.

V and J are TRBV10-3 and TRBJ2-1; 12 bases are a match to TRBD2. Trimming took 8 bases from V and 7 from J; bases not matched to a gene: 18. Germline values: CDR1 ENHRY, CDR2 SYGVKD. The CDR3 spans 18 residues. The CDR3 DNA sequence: TGTGCCATCGGACCCTCCATGCGGACTAGCGGGGAAGAAAATGAGCAGTTCTTC. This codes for CAIGPSMRTSGEENEQFF.

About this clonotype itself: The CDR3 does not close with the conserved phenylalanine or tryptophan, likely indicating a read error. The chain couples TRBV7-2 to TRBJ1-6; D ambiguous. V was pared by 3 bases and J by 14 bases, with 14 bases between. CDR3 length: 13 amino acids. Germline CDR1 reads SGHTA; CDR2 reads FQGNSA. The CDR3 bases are TGTGCCAGCAGCTTCGGAGCGGAGTCAGCCCTCCACTTA. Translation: CASSFGAESALHL.

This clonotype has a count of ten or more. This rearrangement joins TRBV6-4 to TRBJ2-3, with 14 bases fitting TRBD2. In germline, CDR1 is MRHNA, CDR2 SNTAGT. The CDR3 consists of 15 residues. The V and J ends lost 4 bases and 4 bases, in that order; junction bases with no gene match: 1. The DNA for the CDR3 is TGTGCCAGCAGTGGACTAGCGGGGGGGCCAGATACGCAGTATTTT. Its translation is CASSGLAGGPDTQYF.

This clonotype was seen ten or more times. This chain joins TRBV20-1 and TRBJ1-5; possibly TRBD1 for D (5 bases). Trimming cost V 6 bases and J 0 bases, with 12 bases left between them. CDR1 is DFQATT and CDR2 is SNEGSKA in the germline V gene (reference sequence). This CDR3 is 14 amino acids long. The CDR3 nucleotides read TGCAGTGCAAAGACAGACCGTAGCAATCAGCCCCAGCATTTT. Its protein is CSAKTDRSNQPQHF.

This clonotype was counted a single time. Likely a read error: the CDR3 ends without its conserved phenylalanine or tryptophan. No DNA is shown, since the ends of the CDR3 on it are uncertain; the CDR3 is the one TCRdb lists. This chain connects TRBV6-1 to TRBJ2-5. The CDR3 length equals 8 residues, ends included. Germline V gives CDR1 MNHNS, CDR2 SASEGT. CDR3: CASSEAQV.

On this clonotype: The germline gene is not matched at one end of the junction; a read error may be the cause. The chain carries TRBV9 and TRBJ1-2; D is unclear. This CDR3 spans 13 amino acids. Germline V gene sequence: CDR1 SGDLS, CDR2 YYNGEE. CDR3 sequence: CASSADTDQPQHF. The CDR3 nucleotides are TGTGCCAGCAGCGCAGACACCGATCAGCCCCAGCATTTC.

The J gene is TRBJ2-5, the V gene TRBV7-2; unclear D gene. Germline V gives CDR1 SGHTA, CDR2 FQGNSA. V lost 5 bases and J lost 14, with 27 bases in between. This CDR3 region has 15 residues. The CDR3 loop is CASSANMNTEAFFYF. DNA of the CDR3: TGTGCCAGCAGCGCCAACATGAACACTGAAGCTTTCTTTTACTTC. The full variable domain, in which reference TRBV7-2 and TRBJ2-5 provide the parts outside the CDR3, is GAGVSQSPSNKVTEKGKDVELRCDPISGHTALYWYRQSLGQGLEFLIYFQGNSAPDKSGLPSDRFSAERTGGSVSTLTIQRTQQEDSAVYLCASSANMNTEAFFYFGPGTRLLVL.